This is a list of T cell receptor beta chains from one sample in a study of blood T cell repertoires in COVID-19. The protocol was immunoSEQ multiplex PCR, while the TCRdb copy is restricted to in-frame clones and leaves out a portion. Here the sample spans about 78,000 clones, approximately 86% being singletons. Material for sequencing was peripheral blood. Receptors were obtained from a man aged 45-65 years with active or convalescent COVID-19. Both conserved end residues are part of each CDR3. A D gene is named only where the DNA matches it firmly. Expanded clones get a size class; other rows say once, few or many, or leave the size out.

>TRBJ2-5|.|TRBV7-6|.
TGTGCCAGCAGCTTACGGCAACTACAAGAGACCCAGTACTTC
CASSLRQLQETQYF
>TRBJ2-1|.|TRBV19|.
TGTGCCAGTAGTAGGACTGTTTTGGATGAGCAGTTCTTC
CASSRTVLDEQFF
>TRBJ2-3|.|TRBV12-3/TRBV12-4|.
TGTGCCAGCAGCCGGGACTCGACCGATACGCAGTATTTT
CASSRDSTDTQYF
>TRBJ2-7|TRBD2|TRBV7-2|.
TGTGCCAGCAGTTTAGCGGGGGCCGCCTCCTGGGCAGAGCAGTACTTC
CASSLAGAASWAEQYF
>TRBJ2-2|.|TRBV5-8|.
TGTGCCAGCAGCCCTACCTTAGACAGCACCAACACCGGGGAGCTGTTTTTT
CASSPTLDSTNTGELFF
>TRBJ1-1|.|TRBV6-4|.
TGTGCCAGCAGTGTACAACAGGGCGGTGAAGCTTTCTTT
CASSVQQGGEAFF
>TRBJ2-2|.|TRBV4-1|.
TGCGCCAGCAGCCAACCGGACAGAGGGCGCGGCGGGGAGCTGTTTTTT
CASSQPDRGRGGELFF
>TRBJ2-3|.|TRBV27|.
TGTGCCAGCAGTCCTACAGGGTTTCCATCAGATACGCAGTATTTT
CASSPTGFPSDTQYF
>TRBJ1-1|TRBD1|TRBV24-1|.
TGTGCCACCAGTGATTATTGGACAGGGGAAGCTTTCTTT
CATSDYWTGEAFF
>TRBJ2-7|.|TRBV5-1|.
TGCGCCAGCAGCTTGGTAACAGGGACGAGCTCCTACGAGCAGTACTTC
CASSLVTGTSSYEQYF
>TRBJ1-4|TRBD1|TRBV28|.
TGTGCCAGCACCCCCTGGACAGGGGCAAATGAAAAACTGTTTTTT
CASTPWTGANEKLFF
>TRBJ1-5|.|TRBV11-2|.
TGTGCCAGCAGCCCCGGGGGGGTTTATAGCAATCAGCCCCAGCATTTT
CASSPGGVYSNQPQHF
>TRBJ1-2|.|TRBV28|.
TGTGCCAGCAGTTCGACAGGCTATGGCTACACCTTC
CASSSTGYGYTF
>TRBJ1-5|TRBD1|TRBV7-9|.
TGTGCCAGCAGCTGGGGGACAGGAGGCAATCAGCCCCAGCATTTT
CASSWGTGGNQPQHF
>TRBJ2-3|TRBD2|TRBV9|.
TGTGCCAGCAGCGTCCGGACTAGCGGAGATACGCAGTATTTT
CASSVRTSGDTQYF
>TRBJ1-2|TRBD1|TRBV3-1/TRBV3-2|.
TGTGCCAGCAGCCCAACACAGGGGAATGGCTACACCTTC
CASSPTQGNGYTF
>TRBJ1-5|TRBD1|TRBV2|.
TGTGCCAGCAGTGAAGAGCAGGGGGCTCGCAATCAGCCCCAGCATTTT
CASSEEQGARNQPQHF
>TRBJ1-2|TRBD1|TRBV3-1/TRBV3-2|.
TGTGCCAGCAGCCAAGGAACAGGGGGCAAGTATGGCTACACCTTC
CASSQGTGGKYGYTF
>TRBJ2-1|TRBD1|TRBV5-1|.
TGCGCCACCCAGAGGGGACAGGGGCAGGGTGAGCAGTTCTTC
CATQRGQGQGEQFF
>TRBJ1-3|.|TRBV5-6|.
TGTGCCAGCAGCTTGAACAGCTATGGAAACACCATATATTTT
CASSLNSYGNTIYF
>TRBJ2-2|TRBD1|TRBV5-4|once
TGTGCCAGCAGCTCCCCTGACAGGGGGAGGTCCGGGGAGCTGTTTTTT
CASSSPDRGRSGELFF
>TRBJ2-5|TRBD2|TRBV28|.
TGTGCCAGCAGTTCCTTGACGGGGGGAGGGCTGGAGACCCAGTACTTC
CASSSLTGGGLETQYF
>TRBJ1-3|.|TRBV2|.
TGTGCCAGCAGTGTGGACAGCTTGAACTCTGGAAACACCATATATTTT
CASSVDSLNSGNTIYF
>TRBJ2-3|TRBD1|TRBV5-1|.
TGCGCCAGCACCCCACAGGGGGCGAGCACAGATACGCAGTATTTT
CASTPQGASTDTQYF
>TRBJ1-5|TRBD1|TRBV11-3|.
TGTGCCAGCAGCCACGCGAGACAGGGGGGTTATAGCAATCAGCCCCAGCATTTT
CASSHARQGGYSNQPQHF
>TRBJ2-3|TRBD2|TRBV19|once
TGTGCCAGTAGTATAGGCGCGCGGGGGGCCAGCACAGATACGCAGTATTTT
CASSIGARGASTDTQYF
>TRBJ2-2|.|TRBV14|.
TGTGCCAGCAGCCAAGAGACGCGGATCGGGGAGCTGTTTTTT
CASSQETRIGELFF
>TRBJ2-7|TRBD1|TRBV18|.
TGTGCCAGCTCGCCAGGGACAGGGACACTCTCCTACGAGCAGTACTTC
CASSPGTGTLSYEQYF
>TRBJ1-5|.|TRBV7-9|.
TGTGCCAGCAGCTCAGGGGTTCAGCCCCAGCATTTT
CASSSGVQPQHF
>TRBJ2-2|.|TRBV3-1/TRBV3-2|few
TGTGCCAGCAGCCAAGATGGCGGGTATGGCGGGGAGCTGTTTTTT
CASSQDGGYGGELFF
>TRBJ2-7|TRBD2|TRBV3-1/TRBV3-2|.
TGTGCCAGCAGCCACTTCGGGACTAGCGGGGGCGAAAGCTCCTACGAGCAGTACTTC
CASSHFGTSGGESSYEQYF
>TRBJ2-3|.|TRBV6-5|.
TGTGCCAGCAGCATTCTTAGCGTAAGCACAGATACGCAGTATTTT
CASSILSVSTDTQYF
>TRBJ2-1|TRBD1|TRBV6-1|few
TGTGCCAGCAGTGAGGGGGACAGGGGGCAGTTCTTC
CASSEGDRGQFF